This note documents a single T cell receptor beta chain sequence. The primer mix had 60 Vbeta and 13 Jbeta primers. Only in-frame clones appear in the TCRdb table, and some are missing; sequencing was by immunoSEQ multiplex PCR. Of about 200,000 clones listed, roughly 80% are singletons. This record comes from a study of cytomegalovirus exposure and HLA in healthy donors. This CDR3 is built from 14 residues. Germline values: CDR1 SGHKS, CDR2 YYEKEE (reference sequence). Trimming at V came to 5 bases and at J to 4 bases, leaving 8 bases not matched to a gene. The sequenced sample was PBMCs. This receptor was obtained from a man aged 40-50 years in good health and CMV-seronegative. This rearrangement joins TRBV5-5 to TRBJ2-7; 8 nucleotides line up with TRBD1. As DNA, the CDR3 is TGTGCCAGCAGGATACAGGGGGGCGGGTACGAGCAGTACTTC. Protein: CASRIQGGGYEQYF.